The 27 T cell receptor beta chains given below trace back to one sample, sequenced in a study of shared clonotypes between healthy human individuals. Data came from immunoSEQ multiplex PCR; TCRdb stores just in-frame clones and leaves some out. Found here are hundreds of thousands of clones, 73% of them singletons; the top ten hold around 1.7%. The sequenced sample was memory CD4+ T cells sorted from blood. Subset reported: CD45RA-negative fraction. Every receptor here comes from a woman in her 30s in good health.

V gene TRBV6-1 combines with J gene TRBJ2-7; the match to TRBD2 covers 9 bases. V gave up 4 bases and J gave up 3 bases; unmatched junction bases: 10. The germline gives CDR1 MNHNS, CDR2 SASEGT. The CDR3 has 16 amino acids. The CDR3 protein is CASSGLAAEELYEQYF. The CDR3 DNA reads TGTGCCAGCAGTGGACTAGCGGCAGAGGAGCTCTACGAGCAGTACTTC.

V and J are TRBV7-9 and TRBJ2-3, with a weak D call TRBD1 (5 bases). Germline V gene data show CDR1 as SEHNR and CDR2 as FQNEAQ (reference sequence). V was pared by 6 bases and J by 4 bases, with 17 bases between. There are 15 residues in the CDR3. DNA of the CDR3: TGTGCCAGCAGTGGGCCAGGGAACTGGGCAGATACGCAGTATTTT. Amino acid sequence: CASSGPGNWADTQYF.

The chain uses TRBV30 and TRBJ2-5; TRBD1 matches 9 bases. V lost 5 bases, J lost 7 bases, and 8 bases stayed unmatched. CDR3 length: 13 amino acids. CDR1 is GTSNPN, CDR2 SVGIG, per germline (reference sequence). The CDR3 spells CAWEQGAGGTQYF. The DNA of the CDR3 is TGTGCCTGGGAACAGGGGGCAGGTGGGACCCAGTACTTC.

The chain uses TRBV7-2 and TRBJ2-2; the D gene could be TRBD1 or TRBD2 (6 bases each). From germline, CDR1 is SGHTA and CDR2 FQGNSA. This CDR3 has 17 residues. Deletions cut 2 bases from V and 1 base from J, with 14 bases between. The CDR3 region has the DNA TGTGCCAGCAGCTTATCGGCACAGGGAGGGAACACCGGGGAGCTGTTTTTT. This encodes CASSLSAQGGNTGELFF.

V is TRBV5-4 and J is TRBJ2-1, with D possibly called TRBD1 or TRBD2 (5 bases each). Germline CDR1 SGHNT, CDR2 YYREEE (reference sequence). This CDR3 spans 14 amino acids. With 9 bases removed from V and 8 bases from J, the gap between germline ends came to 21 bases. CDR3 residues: CAITKAGTVDEQFF. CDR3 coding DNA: TGTGCCATTACTAAGGCCGGGACGGTGGATGAGCAGTTCTTC. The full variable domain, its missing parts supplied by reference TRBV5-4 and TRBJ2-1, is ETGVTQSPTHLIKTRGQQVTLRCSSQSGHNTVSWYQQALGQGPQFIFQYYREEENGRGNFPPRFSGLQFPNYSSELNVNALELDDSALYLCAITKAGTVDEQFFGPGTRLTVL.

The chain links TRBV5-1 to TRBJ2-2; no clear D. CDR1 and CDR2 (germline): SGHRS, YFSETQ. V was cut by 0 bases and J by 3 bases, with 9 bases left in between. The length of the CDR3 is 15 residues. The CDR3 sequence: CASSLVGSYTGELFF. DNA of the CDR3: TGCGCCAGCAGCTTGGTGGGTTCTTACACCGGGGAGCTGTTTTTT.

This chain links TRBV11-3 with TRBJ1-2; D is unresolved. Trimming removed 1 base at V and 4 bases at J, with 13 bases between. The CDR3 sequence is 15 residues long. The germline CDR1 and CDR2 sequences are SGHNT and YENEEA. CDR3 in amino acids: CASSLGSPGCYGYTF. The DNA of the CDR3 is TGTGCCAGCAGCTTAGGATCCCCGGGGTGCTATGGCTACACCTTC.

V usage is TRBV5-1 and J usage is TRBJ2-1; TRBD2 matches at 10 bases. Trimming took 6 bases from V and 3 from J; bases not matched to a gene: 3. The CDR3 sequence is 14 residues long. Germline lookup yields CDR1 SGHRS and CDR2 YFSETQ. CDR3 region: CASNGLAVYNEQFF. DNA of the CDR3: TGCGCCAGCAACGGACTAGCGGTCTACAATGAGCAGTTCTTC.

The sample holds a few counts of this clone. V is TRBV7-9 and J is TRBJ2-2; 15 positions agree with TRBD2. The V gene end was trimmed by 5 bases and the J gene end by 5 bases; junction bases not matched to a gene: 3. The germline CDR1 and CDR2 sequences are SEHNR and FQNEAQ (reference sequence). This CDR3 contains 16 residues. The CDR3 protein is CASSRGLAGGTGELFF. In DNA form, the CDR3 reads TGTGCCAGCAGCAGAGGACTAGCGGGAGGGACCGGGGAGCTGTTTTTT.

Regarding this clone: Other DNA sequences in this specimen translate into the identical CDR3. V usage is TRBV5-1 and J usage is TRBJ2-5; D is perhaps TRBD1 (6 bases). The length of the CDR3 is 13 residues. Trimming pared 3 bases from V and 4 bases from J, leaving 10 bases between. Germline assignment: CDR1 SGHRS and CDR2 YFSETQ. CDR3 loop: CASSSGHGETQYF. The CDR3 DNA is TGCGCCAGCAGCTCGGGACATGGAGAGACCCAGTACTTC.

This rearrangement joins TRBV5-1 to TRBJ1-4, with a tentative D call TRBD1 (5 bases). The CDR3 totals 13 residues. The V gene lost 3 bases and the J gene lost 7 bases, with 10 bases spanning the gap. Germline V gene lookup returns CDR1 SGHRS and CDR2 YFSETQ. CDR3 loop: CASSSQGTEKLFF. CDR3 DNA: TGCGCCAGCAGCTCGCAGGGAACTGAAAAACTGTTTTTT.

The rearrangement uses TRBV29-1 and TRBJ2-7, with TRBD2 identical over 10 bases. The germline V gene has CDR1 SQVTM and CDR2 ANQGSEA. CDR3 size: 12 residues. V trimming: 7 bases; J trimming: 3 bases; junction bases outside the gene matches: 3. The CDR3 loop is CSGTSGFYEQYF. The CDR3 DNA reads TGCAGCGGGACTAGCGGTTTCTACGAGCAGTACTTC.

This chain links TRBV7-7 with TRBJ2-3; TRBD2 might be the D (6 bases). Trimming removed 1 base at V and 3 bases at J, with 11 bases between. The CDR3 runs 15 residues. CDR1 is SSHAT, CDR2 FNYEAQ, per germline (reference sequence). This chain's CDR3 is CASSLGSGGTDTQYF. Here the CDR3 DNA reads TGTGCCAGCAGCTTAGGTAGCGGCGGGACAGATACGCAGTATTTT.

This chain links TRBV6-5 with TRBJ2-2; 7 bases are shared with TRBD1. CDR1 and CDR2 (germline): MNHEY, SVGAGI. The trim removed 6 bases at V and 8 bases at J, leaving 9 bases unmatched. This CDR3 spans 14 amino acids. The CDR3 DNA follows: TGTGCCAGCAGAACGGGACAGCTCCTAGGGGAGCTGTTTTTT. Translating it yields CASRTGQLLGELFF.

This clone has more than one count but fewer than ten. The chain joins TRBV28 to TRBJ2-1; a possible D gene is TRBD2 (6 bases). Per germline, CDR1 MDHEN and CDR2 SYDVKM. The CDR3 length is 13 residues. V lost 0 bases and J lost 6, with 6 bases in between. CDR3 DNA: TGTGCCAGCAGTTTATGGACTAGCAATGAGCAGTTCTTC. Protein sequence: CASSLWTSNEQFF.

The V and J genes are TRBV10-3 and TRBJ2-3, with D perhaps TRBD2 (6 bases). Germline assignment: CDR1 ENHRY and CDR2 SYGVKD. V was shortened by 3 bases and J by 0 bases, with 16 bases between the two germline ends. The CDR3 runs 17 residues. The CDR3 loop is CAISDPGLPESTDTQYF. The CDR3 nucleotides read TGTGCCATCAGTGACCCTGGACTACCCGAGAGCACAGATACGCAGTATTTT.

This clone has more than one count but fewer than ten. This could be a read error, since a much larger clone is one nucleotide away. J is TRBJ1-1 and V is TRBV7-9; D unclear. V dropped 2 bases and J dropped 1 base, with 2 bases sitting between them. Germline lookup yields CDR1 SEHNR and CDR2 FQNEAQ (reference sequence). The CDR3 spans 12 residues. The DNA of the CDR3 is TGTGCCAGCAGCTTAACGAACACTGAAGCTTTCTTT. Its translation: CASSLTNTEAFF.

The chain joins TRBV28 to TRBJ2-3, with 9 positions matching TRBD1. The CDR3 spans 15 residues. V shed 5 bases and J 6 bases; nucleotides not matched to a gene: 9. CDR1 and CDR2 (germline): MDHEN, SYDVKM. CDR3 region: CASSPGTGWADTQYF. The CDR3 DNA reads TGTGCCAGCAGTCCCGGGACAGGGTGGGCGGATACGCAGTATTTT.

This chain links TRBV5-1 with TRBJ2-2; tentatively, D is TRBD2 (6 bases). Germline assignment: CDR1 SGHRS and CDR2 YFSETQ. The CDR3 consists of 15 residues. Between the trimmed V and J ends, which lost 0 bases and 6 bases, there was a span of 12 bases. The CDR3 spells CASSLAVADAGELFF. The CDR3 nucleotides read TGCGCCAGCAGCTTGGCGGTAGCGGACGCCGGGGAGCTGTTTTTT.

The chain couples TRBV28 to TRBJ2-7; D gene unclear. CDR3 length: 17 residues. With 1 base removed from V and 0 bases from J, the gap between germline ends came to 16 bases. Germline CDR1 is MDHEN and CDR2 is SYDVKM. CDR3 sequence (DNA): TGTGCCAGCAGTTTATCTTTTCAATGGTCGGCCTCCTACGAGCAGTACTTC. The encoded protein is CASSLSFQWSASYEQYF.

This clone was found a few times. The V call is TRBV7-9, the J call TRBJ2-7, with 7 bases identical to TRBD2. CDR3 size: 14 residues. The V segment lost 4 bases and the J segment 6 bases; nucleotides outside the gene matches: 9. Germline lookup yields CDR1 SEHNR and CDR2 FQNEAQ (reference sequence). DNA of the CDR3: TGTGCCAGCAGCTGGGAGGGGTTCGGGGTCGAGCAGTACTTC. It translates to CASSWEGFGVEQYF. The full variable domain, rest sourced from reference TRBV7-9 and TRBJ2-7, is DTGVSQNPRHKITKRGQNVTFRCDPISEHNRLYWYRQTLGQGPEFLTYFQNEAQLEKSRLLSDRFSAERPKGSFSTLEIQRTEQGDSAMYLCASSWEGFGVEQYFGPGTRLTVT.

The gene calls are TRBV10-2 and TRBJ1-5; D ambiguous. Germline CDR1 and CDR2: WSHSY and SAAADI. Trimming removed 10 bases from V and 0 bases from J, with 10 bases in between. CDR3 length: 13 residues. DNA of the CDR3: TGCGCCACTACACCTCATAGCAATCAGCCCCAGCATTTT. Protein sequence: CATTPHSNQPQHF.

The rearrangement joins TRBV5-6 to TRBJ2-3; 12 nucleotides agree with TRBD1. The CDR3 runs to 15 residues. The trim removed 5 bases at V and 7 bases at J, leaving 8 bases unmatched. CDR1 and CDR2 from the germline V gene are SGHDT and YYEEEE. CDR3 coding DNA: TGTGCCAGCAGTTCCGGGACAGGGGGCGCGAATACGCAGTATTTT. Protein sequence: CASSSGTGGANTQYF.

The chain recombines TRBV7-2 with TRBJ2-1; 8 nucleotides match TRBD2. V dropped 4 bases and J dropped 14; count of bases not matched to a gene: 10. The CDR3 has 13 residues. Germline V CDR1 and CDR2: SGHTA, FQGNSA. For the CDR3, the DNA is TGTGCCAGCAGCTACGGGGGGGAGGCTAGGGAGTTCTTC. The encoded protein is CASSYGGEAREFF.

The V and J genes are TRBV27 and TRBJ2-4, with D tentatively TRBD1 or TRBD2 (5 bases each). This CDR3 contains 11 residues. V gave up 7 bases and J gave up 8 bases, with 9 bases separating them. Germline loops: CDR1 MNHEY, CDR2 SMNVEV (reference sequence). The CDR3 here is CASKGPYIQYF. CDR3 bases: TGTGCCAGCAAGGGACCTTACATTCAGTACTTC.

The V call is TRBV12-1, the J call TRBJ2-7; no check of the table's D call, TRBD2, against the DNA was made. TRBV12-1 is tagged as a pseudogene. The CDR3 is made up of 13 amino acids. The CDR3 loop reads CASSLREFNEQYF. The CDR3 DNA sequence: TGTGCCAGCAGCTTACGGGAGTTCAACGAGCAGTACTTC.

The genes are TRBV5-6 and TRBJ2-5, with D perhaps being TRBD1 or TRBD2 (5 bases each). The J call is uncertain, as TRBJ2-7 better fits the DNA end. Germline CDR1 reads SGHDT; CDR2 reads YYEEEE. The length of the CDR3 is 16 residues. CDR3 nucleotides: TGTGCCAGCAGCCGAGGGTTAGGGACGCAATCCTACGAGCAGTACTTC. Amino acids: CASSRGLGTQSYEQYF.